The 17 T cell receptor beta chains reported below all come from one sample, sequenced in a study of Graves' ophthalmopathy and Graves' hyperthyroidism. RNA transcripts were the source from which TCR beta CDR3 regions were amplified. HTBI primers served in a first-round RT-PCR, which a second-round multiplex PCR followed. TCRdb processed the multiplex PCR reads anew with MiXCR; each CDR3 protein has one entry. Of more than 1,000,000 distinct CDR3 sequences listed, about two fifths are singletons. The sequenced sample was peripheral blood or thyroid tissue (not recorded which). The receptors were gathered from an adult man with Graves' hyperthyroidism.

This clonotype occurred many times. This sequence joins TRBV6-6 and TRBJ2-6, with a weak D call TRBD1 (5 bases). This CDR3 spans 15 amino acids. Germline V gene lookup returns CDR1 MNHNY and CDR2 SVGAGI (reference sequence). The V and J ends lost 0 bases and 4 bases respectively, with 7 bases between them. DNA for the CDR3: TGTGCCAGCAGTTACTCAACAGGAGGGGCCAACGTCCTGACTTTC. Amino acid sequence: CASSYSTGGANVLTF.

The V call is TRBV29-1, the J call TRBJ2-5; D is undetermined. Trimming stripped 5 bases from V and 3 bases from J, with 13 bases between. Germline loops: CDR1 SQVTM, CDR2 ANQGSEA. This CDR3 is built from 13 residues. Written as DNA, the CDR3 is TGCAGCGTTCACCCACTGCATAAAGAGACCCAGTACTTC. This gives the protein CSVHPLHKETQYF.

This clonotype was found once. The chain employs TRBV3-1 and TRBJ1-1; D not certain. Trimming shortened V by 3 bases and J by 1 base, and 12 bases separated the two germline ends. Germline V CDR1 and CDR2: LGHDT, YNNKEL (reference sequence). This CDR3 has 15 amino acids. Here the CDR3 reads CASSHLVTPNTEAFF. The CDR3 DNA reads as TGTGCCAGCAGCCACCTAGTAACACCGAACACTGAAGCTTTCTTT. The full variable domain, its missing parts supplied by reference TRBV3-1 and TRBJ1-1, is DTAVSQTPKYLVTQMGNDKSIKCEQNLGHDTMYWYKQDSKKFLKIMFSYNNKELIINETVPNRFSPKSPDKAHLNLHINSLELGDSAVYFCASSHLVTPNTEAFFGQGTRLTVV.

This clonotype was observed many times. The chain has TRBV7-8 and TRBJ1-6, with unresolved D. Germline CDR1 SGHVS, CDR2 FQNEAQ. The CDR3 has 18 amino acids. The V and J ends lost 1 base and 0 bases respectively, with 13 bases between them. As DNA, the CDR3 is TGTGCCAGCAGCTTAGACGGCCTCTCGAGCTCCTATAATTCACCCCTCCACTTT. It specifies CASSLDGLSSSYNSPLHF. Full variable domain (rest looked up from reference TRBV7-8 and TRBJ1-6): GAGVSQSPRYKVAKRGQDVALRCDPISGHVSLFWYQQALGQGPEFLTYFQNEAQLDKSGLPSDRFFAERPEGSVSTLKIQRTQQEDSAVYLCASSLDGLSSSYNSPLHFGNGTRLTVT.

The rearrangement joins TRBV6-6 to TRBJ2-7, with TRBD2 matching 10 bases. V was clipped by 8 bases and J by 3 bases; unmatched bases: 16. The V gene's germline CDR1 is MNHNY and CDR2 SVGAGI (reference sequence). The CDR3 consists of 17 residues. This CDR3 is CASQGFLYGTSDYEQYF. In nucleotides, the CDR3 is TGTGCCAGCCAAGGGTTTCTATACGGGACTAGCGACTACGAGCAGTACTTC.

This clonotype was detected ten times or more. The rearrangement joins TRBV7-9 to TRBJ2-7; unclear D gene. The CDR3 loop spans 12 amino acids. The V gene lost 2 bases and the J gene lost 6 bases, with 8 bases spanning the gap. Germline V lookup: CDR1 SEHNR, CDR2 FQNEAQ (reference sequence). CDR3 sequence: CASSLSDFEQYF. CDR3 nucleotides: TGTGCCAGCAGCTTAAGTGACTTCGAGCAGTACTTC.

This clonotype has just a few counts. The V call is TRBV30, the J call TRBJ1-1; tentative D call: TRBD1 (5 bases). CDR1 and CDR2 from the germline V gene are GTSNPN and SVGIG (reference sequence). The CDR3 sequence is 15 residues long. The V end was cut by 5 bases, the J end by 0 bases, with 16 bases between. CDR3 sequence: CAWDYGASVNTEAFF. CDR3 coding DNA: TGTGCCTGGGACTATGGGGCAAGCGTGAACACTGAAGCTTTCTTT.

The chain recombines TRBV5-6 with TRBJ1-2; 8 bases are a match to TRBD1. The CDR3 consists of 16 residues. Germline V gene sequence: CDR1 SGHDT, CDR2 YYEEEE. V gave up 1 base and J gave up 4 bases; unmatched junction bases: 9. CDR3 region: CASSLLAGQDVYGYTF. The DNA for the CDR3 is TGTGCCAGCAGCTTGCTGGCGGGACAGGACGTCTATGGCTACACCTTC.

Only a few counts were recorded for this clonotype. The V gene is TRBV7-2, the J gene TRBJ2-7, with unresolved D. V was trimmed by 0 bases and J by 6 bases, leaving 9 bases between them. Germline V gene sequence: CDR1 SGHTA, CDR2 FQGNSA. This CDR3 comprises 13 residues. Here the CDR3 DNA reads TGTGCCAGCAGCTTAGCGGCCGATTCCGAGCAGTACTTC. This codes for CASSLAADSEQYF.

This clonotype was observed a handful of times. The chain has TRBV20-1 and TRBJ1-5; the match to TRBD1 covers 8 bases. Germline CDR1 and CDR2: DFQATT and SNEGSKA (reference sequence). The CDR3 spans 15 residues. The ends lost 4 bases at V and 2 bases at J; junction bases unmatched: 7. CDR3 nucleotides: TGCAGTGCTAACAAGCAGGGGGCGGGCAATCAGCCCCAGCATTTT. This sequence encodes CSANKQGAGNQPQHF.

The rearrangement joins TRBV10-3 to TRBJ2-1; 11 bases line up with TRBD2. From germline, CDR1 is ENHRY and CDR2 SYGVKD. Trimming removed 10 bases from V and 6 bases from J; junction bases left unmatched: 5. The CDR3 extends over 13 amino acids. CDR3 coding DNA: TGTGCCACACTAGCGGGAGTAGGCAATGAGCAGTTCTTC. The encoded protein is CATLAGVGNEQFF.

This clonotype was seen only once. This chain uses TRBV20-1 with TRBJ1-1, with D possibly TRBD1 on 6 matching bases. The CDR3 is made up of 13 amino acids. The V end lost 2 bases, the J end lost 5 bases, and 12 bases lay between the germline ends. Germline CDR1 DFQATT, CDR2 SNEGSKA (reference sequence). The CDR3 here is CSARLAGETEAFF. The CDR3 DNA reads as TGCAGTGCTAGACTCGCAGGGGAGACTGAAGCTTTCTTT.

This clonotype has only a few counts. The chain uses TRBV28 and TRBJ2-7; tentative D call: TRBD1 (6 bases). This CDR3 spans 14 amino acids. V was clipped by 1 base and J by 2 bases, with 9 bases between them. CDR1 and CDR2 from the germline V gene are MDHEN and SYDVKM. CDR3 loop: CASSLLRGTYEQYF. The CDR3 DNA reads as TGTGCCAGCAGTTTATTGAGGGGGACCTACGAGCAGTACTTC.

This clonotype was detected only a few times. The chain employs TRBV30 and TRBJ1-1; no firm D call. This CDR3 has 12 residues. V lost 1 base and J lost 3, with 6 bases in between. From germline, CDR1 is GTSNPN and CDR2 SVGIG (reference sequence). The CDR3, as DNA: TGTGCCTGGAGTGAGGGTGACACTGAAGCTTTCTTT. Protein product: CAWSEGDTEAFF.

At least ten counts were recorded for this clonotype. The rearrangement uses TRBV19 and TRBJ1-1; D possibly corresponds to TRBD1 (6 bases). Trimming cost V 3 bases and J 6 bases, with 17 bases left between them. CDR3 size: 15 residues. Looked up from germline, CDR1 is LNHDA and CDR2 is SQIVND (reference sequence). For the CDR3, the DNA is TGTGCCAGTAGTATTCCGGGGGCGCGCGGGTCTGAAGCTTTCTTT. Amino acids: CASSIPGARGSEAFF. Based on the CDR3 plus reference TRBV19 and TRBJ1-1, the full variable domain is DGGITQSPKYLFRKEGQNVTLSCEQNLNHDAMYWYRQDPGQGLRLIYYSQIVNDFQKGDIAEGYSVSREKKESFPLTVTSAQKNPTAFYLCASSIPGARGSEAFFGQGTRLTVV.

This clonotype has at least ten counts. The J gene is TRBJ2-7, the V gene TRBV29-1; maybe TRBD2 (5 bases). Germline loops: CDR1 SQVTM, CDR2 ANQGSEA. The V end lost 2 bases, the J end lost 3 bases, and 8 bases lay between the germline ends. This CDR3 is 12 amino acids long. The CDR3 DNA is TGCAGCGTTGAACATAGCGACTACGAGCAGTACTTC. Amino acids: CSVEHSDYEQYF.

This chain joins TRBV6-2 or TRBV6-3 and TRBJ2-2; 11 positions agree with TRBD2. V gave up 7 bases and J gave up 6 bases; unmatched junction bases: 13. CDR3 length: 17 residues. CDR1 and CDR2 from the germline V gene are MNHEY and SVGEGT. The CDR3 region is CASTPGLAEYFSGELFF. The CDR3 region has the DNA TGTGCCAGCACCCCGGGACTAGCGGAGTATTTCTCCGGGGAGCTGTTTTTT.